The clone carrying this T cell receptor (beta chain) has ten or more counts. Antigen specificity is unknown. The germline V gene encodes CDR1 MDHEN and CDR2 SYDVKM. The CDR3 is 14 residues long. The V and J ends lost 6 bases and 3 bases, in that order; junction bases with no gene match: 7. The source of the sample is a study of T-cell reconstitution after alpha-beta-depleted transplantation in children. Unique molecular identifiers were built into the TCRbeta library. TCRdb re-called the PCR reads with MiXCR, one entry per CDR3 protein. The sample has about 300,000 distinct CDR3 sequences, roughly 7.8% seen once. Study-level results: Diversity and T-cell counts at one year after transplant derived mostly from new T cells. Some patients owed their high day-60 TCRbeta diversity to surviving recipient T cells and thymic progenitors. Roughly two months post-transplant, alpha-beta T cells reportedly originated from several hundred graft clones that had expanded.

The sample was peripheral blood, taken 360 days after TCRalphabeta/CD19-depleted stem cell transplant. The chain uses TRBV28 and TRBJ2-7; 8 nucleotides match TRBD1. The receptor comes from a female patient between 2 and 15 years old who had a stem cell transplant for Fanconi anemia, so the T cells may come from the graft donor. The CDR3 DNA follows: TGTGCCAGCAGGGCATCCGGGACAGGCTACGAGCAGTACTTC. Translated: CASRASGTGYEQYF.